The T cell receptor beta chain described here comes from a study of blood T cell repertoires in COVID-19. Study in general: The United States, Italy and Spain were the sources of the acute and convalescent COVID-19 samples. The analysed material was cDNA or gDNA that came from T cells, B-cell-depleted T cells, or PBMCs.

Seattle's cohort entered during active infection and was followed longitudinally. Germline CDR1 SGHDT, CDR2 YYEEEE. V shed 5 bases and J 1 base; nucleotides not matched to a gene: 3. The CDR3 length is 14 residues. In the authors' methods: Reference gene primer amplification yielded estimated nucleated cell counts. The repertoire was sequenced with immunoSEQ multiplex PCR; TCRdb's copy has only in-frame clones and lacks some. That table furnishes V, J and clone size, whereas the DNA furnished D and trimming. The table has about 370,000 clones, roughly nine tenths seen once. This receptor was taken from a woman under 40 with COVID-19, enrolled during active disease. The V call is TRBV5-6, the J call TRBJ2-7; 10 bases match TRBD1. Sequencing used peripheral blood. CDR3: CASSPGQGSYEQYF. The CDR3 nucleotides read TGTGCCAGCAGTCCGGGACAGGGGTCCTACGAGCAGTACTTC.